Reported below is one T cell receptor beta chain. Its specificity is unknown. The CDR3 is 18 residues long. The sample belongs to a study of shared clonotypes between healthy human individuals. Study-wide results and limits: In a few donors, around 5.5% of naive CD4 clonotypes appeared in common. Naive subsets generally had larger estimated richness than memory subsets.

Repertoires were generated with immunoSEQ multiplex PCR, while TCRdb's copy carries only in-frame clones and drops some. In the table there are about a million clones, approximately 68% of which are singletons. V is TRBV12-2 and J is TRBJ2-3; the table's D gene call, TRBD2, was not cross checked with the DNA. TRBV12-2 is an annotated pseudogene. Sequences were obtained from memory CD4+ T cells sorted from blood. Regarding subset: CD45RA-negative fraction. This TCR was sampled from a man between 18 and 29 years old in good health. CDR3 DNA: TGTGCAAGTCGCTTAGCCAGAATAGCGGGAGGAAGCACAGATACGCAGTATTTT. It yields the protein CASRLARIAGGSTDTQYF.